This TCR beta chain was identified during a study of blood T cells in healthy people across ages. As for the study in general: Through template switching, about one barcoded beta molecule was captured per two T cells, as measured in model experiments.

The authors ran a second PCR of roughly 6 to 12 cycles using a sample-barcoded 5' primer and a J-beta primer mix. TCRdb re-called the 5' RACE reads through MiXCR, storing one row per CDR3 protein. The sample has some 1 million distinct CDR3 sequences, 45% seen once. Germline V gene lookup returns CDR1 DFQATT and CDR2 SNEGSKA (reference sequence). V was pared by 1 base and J by 4 bases, with 14 bases between. CDR3 length: 15 amino acids. The sequenced material came from blood. This chain uses TRBV20-1 with TRBJ2-1; D is uncertain. This TCR derives from an older woman in good health. The CDR3 region is CSARGLQTSYNEQFF. In DNA form, the CDR3 reads TGCAGTGCTAGAGGCCTACAGACTTCTTACAATGAGCAGTTCTTC.